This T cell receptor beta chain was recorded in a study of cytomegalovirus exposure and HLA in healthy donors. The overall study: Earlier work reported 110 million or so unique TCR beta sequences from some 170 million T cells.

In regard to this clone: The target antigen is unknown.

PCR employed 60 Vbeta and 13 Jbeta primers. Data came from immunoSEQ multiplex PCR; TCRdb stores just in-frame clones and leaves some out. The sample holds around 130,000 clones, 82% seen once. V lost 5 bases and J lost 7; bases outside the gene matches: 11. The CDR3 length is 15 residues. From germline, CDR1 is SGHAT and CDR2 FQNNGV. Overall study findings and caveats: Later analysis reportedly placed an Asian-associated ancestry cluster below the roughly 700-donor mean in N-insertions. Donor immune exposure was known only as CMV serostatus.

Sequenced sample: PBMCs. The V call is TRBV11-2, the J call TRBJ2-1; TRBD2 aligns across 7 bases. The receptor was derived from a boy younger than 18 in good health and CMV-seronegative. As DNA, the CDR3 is TGTGCCAGCAGCAAGAGCGGGGTCCGGGAGAATGAGCAGTTCTTC. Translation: CASSKSGVRENEQFF.